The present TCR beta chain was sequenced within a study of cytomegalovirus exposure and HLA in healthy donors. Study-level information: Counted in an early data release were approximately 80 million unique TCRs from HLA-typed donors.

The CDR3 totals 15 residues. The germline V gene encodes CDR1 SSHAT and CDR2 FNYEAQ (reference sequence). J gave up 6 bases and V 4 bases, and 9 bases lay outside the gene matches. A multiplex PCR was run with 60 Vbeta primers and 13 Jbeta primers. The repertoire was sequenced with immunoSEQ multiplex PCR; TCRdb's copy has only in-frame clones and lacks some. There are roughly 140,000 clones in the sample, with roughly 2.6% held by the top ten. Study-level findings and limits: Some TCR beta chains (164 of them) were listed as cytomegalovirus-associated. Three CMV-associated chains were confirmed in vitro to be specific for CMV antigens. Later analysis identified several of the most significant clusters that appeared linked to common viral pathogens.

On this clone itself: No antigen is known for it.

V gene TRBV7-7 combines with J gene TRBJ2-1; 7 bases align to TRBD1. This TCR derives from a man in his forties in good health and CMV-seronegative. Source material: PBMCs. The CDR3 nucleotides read TGTGCCAGCAGCTCTCAGGGGGTGGGGTCCAATGAGCAGTTCTTC. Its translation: CASSSQGVGSNEQFF.